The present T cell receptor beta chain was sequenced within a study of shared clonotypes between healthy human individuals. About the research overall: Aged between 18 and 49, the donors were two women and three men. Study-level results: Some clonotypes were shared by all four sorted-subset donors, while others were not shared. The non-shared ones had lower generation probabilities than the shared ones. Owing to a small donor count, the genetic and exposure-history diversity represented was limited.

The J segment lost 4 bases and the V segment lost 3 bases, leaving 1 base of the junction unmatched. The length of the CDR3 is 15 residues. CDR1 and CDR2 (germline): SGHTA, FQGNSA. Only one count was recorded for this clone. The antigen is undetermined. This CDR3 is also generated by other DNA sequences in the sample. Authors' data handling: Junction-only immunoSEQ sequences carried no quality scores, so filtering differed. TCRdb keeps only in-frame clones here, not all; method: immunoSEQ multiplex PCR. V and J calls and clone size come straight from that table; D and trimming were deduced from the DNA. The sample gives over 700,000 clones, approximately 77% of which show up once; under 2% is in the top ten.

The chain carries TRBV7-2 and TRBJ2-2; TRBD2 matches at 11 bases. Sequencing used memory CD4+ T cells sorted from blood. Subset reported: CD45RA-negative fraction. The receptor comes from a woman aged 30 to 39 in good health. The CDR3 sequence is CASSLLAGGTGELFF. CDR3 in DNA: TGTGCCAGCAGCTTGCTAGCGGGAGGCACCGGGGAGCTGTTTTTT.